The table lists the clone carrying this TCR beta chain with a few counts. Once RNA had been extracted, it was reverse transcribed into cDNA to act as the sequencing template. The data were produced by immunoSEQ multiplex PCR, yet TCRdb's version contains in-frame clones alone and is incomplete. The table lists 140,000 to 150,000 clones, approximately 49% of them singletons. The data stem from a study of CD8+ T cells in alopecia areata. Germline V lookup: CDR1 SGHRS, CDR2 YFSETQ. V gave up 4 bases and J gave up 0 bases, with 11 bases separating them. The CDR3 loop spans 16 amino acids. This sequence was found in a human donor with alopecia areata. The specimen was CD4+ T cells sorted from blood, collected at week 0. This rearrangement joins TRBV5-1 to TRBJ2-6; D unclear. CDR3 amino acids: CASSPTANSGANVLTF. The CDR3 nucleotides read TGCGCCAGCAGCCCAACCGCCAACTCTGGGGCCAACGTCCTGACTTTC.